The sequence of this TCR beta chain was determined in a study of cytomegalovirus exposure and HLA in healthy donors. V lost 0 bases, J lost 0 bases, and 13 bases lay in between. CDR1 is SGHNT and CDR2 is YYREEE in the germline V gene (reference sequence). This CDR3 has 17 residues. Use of 60 Vbeta and 13 Jbeta primers characterized the PCR. Libraries were prepared by immunoSEQ multiplex PCR; TCRdb keeps only in-frame clonotypes and omits some of them. In the table there are 120,000 or so clones, 15% to 17% of which are singletons. This clone was counted only a few times. Its antigen remains unknown. Study-level results: Later work associated approximately 17,000 TCR beta sequences with HLA alleles at 0.05 false discovery rate.

The gene calls are TRBV5-4 and TRBJ1-3; no clear D. The TCR sequence derives from a woman aged 18-29 years in good health and CMV-seronegative. Input material: PBMCs. In DNA, the CDR3 is TGTGCCAGCAGCTTGGATTCAGCCCGGAGCTCTGGAAACACCATATATTTT. This translates into CASSLDSARSSGNTIYF.